The clone carrying this TCR beta chain was observed at least ten times. What it recognizes is unknown. Treatment of any kind had been given to no patient before thyroid surgery. Methods used by the authors: Differences in CDR3 between clinicopathological groups were drawn on to build a classifier intended to discriminate distant-metastatic papillary thyroid cancer patients. MiXCR reprocessed the PCR reads for TCRdb. These V and J calls derive from TCRdb rather than the authors' analysis. The table shows more than 25,000 clones, with 6% to 9.5% occurring only once. The data derive from a study of metastatic and nonmetastatic thyroid tumors. On the study more broadly: Blood and tumor or nodule tissue repertoires from malignant and benign thyroid patients were compared.

CDR3 length: 15 residues. Germline V gene sequence: CDR1 SGDLS, CDR2 YYNGEE. V trimming: 3 bases; J trimming: 8 bases; junction bases outside the gene matches: 9. Study results and limitations: When malignant thyroid tumors were compared with benign nodules, TCR beta diversity was reportedly significantly higher in the malignant tumors. This held in both blood and tumor samples.

The clonotype was recovered from a female donor with papillary thyroid cancer or a benign thyroid nodule (not recorded which). Some clones in this sample may be carry-over from other donors' samples. This chain links TRBV9 with TRBJ1-4, with 8 bases that match TRBD1. Material for sequencing was blood. This chain's CDR3 is CASSAGQGQGEKLFF. The CDR3 coding sequence is TGTGCCAGCAGCGCCGGACAGGGCCAGGGGGAAAAACTGTTTTTT.